The clone carrying this T cell receptor (beta chain) was picked up a small number of times. Its matching antigen is unknown. Each CDR3 protein is one row after TCRdb ran MiXCR on the reads. The data show some 250,000 distinct CDR3 sequences, roughly 10% seen once. This record belongs to a study of T cell repertoires in cytomegalovirus infection. About the study: Evidence of both CMV infection and a matching HLA type came from public TCR beta signatures. Whole-study results and caveats: Public TCR beta family frequency separated CMV-and-HLA carriers, including in an independent cohort. Clonotypes of TCR beta that were HLA-C-restricted and CMV-specific dominated the ex vivo response.

The CDR3 covers 15 residues. Trimming left V 3 bases short and J 3 bases short, with 12 bases between. CDR1 and CDR2 from the germline V gene are LGHNA and YSLEER. The material sequenced was PBMCs. The chain uses TRBV4-3 and TRBJ2-1; D remains unclear. The origin of this receptor is a human donor in good health (CMV status not recorded). Some clones in this sample may be carry-over from other donors' samples. CDR3 DNA: TGCGCCAGCAGCCAGGACGGAAGAAACTACAATGAGCAGTTCTTC. The encoded protein is CASSQDGRNYNEQFF.